The table lists the clone carrying this TCR beta chain with a few counts. Its antigen is still unknown. The data were taken from a study of PD-1 blockade in classical Hodgkin lymphoma. This table comes from immunoSEQ multiplex PCR, and its TCRdb copy is limited to in-frame clones, with some not included. Of around 66,000 clones in the sample, about 70% were seen once. The CDR3 has 14 amino acids. Germline V gene sequence: CDR1 SGHRS, CDR2 YFSETQ. The V gene end was trimmed by 5 bases and the J gene end by 9 bases; junction bases not matched to a gene: 9. Relapse after autologous stem cell transplantation occurred in every patient, and brentuximab vedotin exposure varied. Complete response, partial response or progressive disease constituted the best response categories observed. Study conclusions and caveats: What caused the repertoire differences, perhaps disease activity or prior therapy, remains undefined. CD8+ TCR diversity did not rise significantly by C4D1, unlike CD4+.

The source was peripheral blood mononuclear cells (PBMCs), collected before the second cycle of nivolumab. The J gene is TRBJ2-4, the V gene TRBV5-1, with TRBD1 identical over 9 bases. The receptor comes from a human donor with classical Hodgkin lymphoma. The CDR3 region is CASREGQGGGIQYF. DNA for the CDR3: TGCGCCAGCAGGGAGGGACAGGGAGGAGGCATTCAGTACTTC.